This T cell receptor (beta chain) originates from a study of T cells in localized non-small cell lung cancer. Study conclusions and caveats: The appearance of a median approximately 57 of the top 100 tumor clones was seen in adjacent lung. Clonality peaked in uninvolved adjacent lung rather than tumor. Higher blood T cell density tracked longer overall survival. Heterogeneity within the tumor remains possible, as just one region underwent sequencing.

In the case of this clone: Its antigen is as yet unknown.

The CDR3 runs to 16 residues. Germline loops: CDR1 LNHDA, CDR2 SQIVND (reference sequence). V was pared by 7 bases and J by 2 bases, with 15 bases between. Measured with immunoSEQ multiplex PCR; TCRdb has only the in-frame clones, and not every one. The sample lists about 13,000 clones; about 30% were seen once. The source material was lung tumor tissue, sampled before any cancer treatment. This chain links TRBV19 with TRBJ2-6, with TRBD1 as a possible D gene (5 bases). The clonotype comes from a female donor of 60 years or more with stage I lung adenocarcinoma. The CDR3 DNA reads as TGTGCCAGTAATAGGAGAGAAGGGGCTGGGGCCAACGTCCTGACTTTC. This sequence encodes CASNRREGAGANVLTF.